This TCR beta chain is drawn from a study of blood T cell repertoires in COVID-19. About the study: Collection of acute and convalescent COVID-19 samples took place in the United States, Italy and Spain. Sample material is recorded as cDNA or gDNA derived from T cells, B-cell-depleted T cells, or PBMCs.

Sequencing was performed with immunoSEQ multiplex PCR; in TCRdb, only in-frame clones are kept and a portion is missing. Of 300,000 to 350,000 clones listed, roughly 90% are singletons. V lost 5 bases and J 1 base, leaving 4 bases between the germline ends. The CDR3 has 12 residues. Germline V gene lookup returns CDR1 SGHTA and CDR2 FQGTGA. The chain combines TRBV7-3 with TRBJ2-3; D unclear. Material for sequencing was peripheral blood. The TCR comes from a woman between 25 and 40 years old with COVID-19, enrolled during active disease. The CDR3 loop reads CASSPGTDTQYF. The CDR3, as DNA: TGTGCCAGCAGCCCGGGCACAGATACGCAGTATTTT.